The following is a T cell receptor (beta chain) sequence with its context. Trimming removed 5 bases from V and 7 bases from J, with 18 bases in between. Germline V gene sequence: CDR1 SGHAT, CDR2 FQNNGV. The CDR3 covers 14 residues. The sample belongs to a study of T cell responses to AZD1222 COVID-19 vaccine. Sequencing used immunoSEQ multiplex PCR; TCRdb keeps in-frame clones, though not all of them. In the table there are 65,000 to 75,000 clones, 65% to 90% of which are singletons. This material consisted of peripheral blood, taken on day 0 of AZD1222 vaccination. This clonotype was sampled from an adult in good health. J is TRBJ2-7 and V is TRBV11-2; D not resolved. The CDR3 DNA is TGTGCCAGCAGCCGCGATTGGCAGGATCTAGAGCAGTACTTC. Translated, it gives CASSRDWQDLEQYF.